This TCR beta chain was found in a study of siplizumab effects on memory and regulatory T cells. General observations from the study: The diversity of naive T cells seemed greater than that of memory cells, and their alloresponse contribution seemed major. Among mappable alloreactive CD4+ clones, the Treg-derived fraction averaged around 70% with siplizumab versus about 26% in controls. Siplizumab produced a significant reduction in alloreactive sequences that were traceable to unstimulated CD4+ memory cells.

This CDR3 is 15 amino acids long. V shed 8 bases and J shed 5 bases, with 18 bases lying between them. Looked up from germline, CDR1 is LNHDA and CDR2 is SQIVND (reference sequence). Some 93,000 TCR templates per sample were sequenced. TCRdb keeps only in-frame clones here, not all; method: immunoSEQ multiplex PCR. In the table there are some 90,000 clones, approximately 90% of which are singletons. About this clone itself: The antigen remains undetermined.

Sequencing was done on a sample of CD4+ T cells sorted from blood. This sequence originates from a human donor in good health. The chain employs TRBV19 and TRBJ2-2; tentatively, D is TRBD1 or TRBD2 (6 bases each). The CDR3 is CASLGGGPRTGELFF. DNA for the CDR3: TGTGCCAGTTTAGGTGGGGGGCCTCGGACCGGGGAGCTGTTTTTT.